This TCR beta chain was observed in a study of cytomegalovirus exposure and HLA in healthy donors. This CDR3 has 16 residues. The ends lost 3 bases at V and 0 bases at J; junction bases unmatched: 5. CDR1 and CDR2 from the germline V gene are MNHNY and SVGAGI (reference sequence). As concerns this clone: What it binds is not known.

Overall study results and limits: The study reported that TCR beta sequences accurately predicted HLA-A and HLA-B alleles in most subjects. The productive fraction for most TCR beta V segments was about 90% or about 30% in an earlier analysis. TCR beta V- and J-gene trimming was later associated with a missense DCLRE1C variant.

60 Vbeta and 13 Jbeta primers were used in PCR. Only in-frame clones appear in the TCRdb table, and some are missing; sequencing was by immunoSEQ multiplex PCR. The table has tens of thousands of clones, roughly four fifths seen once; the top ten hold around 8.2%. Despite likely unrecorded immune exposures, the donors were nominally healthy at the time of sampling. Sequencing was carried out using PBMCs. V usage is TRBV6-6 and J usage is TRBJ1-5, with 7 bases lining up with TRBD1. The receptor's source is a woman under 40 in good health and CMV-seropositive. The CDR3 DNA follows: TGTGCCAGCAGTTATAAGACAGGGCATAGCAATCAGCCCCAGCATTTT. This codes for CASSYKTGHSNQPQHF.